This TCR beta chain was profiled in a study of glioma-infiltrating T cells. From germline, CDR1 is MNHNS and CDR2 SASEGT. Deletions cut 5 bases from V and 0 bases from J, with 11 bases between. This CDR3 is 16 amino acids long. Using RNA template, CDR3s of TCR alpha and beta were amplified with iRepertoire arm-PCR. Input was 100-400 ng of tissue mRNA or PBMC total RNA. TCRdb passed the multiplex PCR reads through MiXCR, listing each CDR3 protein once. The repertoire holds over 140,000 distinct CDR3 sequences, more than 35% seen once, with around 18% in the top ten. Specimen: glioma tissue, nonneoplastic brain tissue, or PBMCs (not recorded which). The sequence was obtained from a human donor with low-grade glioma or glioblastoma, undergoing nonglioma brain surgery, or in good health (not recorded which). The chain joins TRBV6-1 to TRBJ1-6, with D hard to call. CDR3 in amino acids: CASSSFGSSYNSPLHF. CDR3 nucleotides: TGTGCCAGCAGTTCCTTCGGTAGCTCCTATAATTCACCCCTCCACTTT.